The clone carrying this T cell receptor beta chain was counted once. Its antigen remains unknown. The identical CDR3 is also encoded by other nucleotide sequences in the sample. The record originates from a study of T cells in narcolepsy. Whole-study results and caveats: Healthy controls reportedly lacked the autoreactive clonotypes serially found in patients' blood. Same-patient CSF and blood CD4+ T cell clonotypes included HCRT-specific and TRIB2-specific autoreactive ones.

Generated by immunoSEQ multiplex PCR, the TCRdb table keeps only in-frame clones and is missing some. The sample includes about 30,000 clones, 75% to 90% of them seen just once. The CDR3 loop spans 14 amino acids. V lost 3 bases to trimming and J lost 9 bases, with 17 bases between them. Germline V lookup: CDR1 LNHDA, CDR2 SQIVND (reference sequence). The chain combines TRBV19 with TRBJ1-1; possibly TRBD1 for D (5 bases). Source material: memory (CD45RA-) CD4+ T cells from blood. The clonotype comes from a human donor in good health. For the CDR3, the DNA is TGTGCCAGTAGTATGAGGCTAGGACAAGACAAAGCTTTCTTT. This translates into CASSMRLGQDKAFF.